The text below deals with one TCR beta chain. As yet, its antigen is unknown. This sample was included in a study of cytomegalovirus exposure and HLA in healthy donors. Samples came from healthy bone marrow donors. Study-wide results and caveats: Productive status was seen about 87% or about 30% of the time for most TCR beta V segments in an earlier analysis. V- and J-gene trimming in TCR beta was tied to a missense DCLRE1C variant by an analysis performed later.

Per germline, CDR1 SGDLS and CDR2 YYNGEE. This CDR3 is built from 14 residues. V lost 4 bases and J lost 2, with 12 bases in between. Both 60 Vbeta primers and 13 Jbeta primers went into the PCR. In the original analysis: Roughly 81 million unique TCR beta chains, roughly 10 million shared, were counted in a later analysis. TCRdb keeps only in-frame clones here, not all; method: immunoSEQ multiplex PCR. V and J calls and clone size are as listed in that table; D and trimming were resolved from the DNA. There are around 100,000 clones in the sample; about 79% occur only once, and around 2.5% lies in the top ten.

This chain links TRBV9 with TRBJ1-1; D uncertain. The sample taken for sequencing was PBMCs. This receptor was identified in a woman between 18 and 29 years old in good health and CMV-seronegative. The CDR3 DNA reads TGTGCCAGCAGCCCCTTTAGTGTTAACACTGAAGCTTTCTTT. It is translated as CASSPFSVNTEAFF.